This T cell receptor (beta chain) came from a study of cytomegalovirus exposure and HLA in healthy donors. Study-level findings and limits: TRBV6-2, TRBV6-3 and some other V segments were excluded as indistinguishable. With later analysis, a missense DCLRE1C variant became linked to TCR beta V- and J-gene trimming.

This clone was counted only a few times. Its matching antigen is unknown. The study ran its PCR with 60 Vbeta and 13 Jbeta primers. Generated by immunoSEQ multiplex PCR, the TCRdb table keeps only in-frame clones and is missing some. Among about 140,000 clones listed, 70% to 85% were seen once. V lost 4 bases and J lost 0; bases outside the gene matches: 1. Germline lookup yields CDR1 MGHRA and CDR2 YSYEKL. The CDR3 covers 16 residues. Sequenced: PBMCs. This rearrangement joins TRBV4-1 to TRBJ2-6, with 9 positions matching TRBD1. The TCR comes from a woman in her fifties or sixties in good health and CMV-seropositive. CDR3 in amino acids: CASSLGQGSGANVLTF. The CDR3 DNA follows: TGCGCCAGCAGCCTGGGACAGGGCTCTGGGGCCAACGTCCTGACTTTC.